These 3 T cell receptor beta chains came from one sample sequenced in a study of vaccination effects on CD4 cells after COVID-19. Assay used: immunoSEQ multiplex PCR; TCRdb lists only in-frame clones, some missing. The sample has about 73,000 clones; 78% are singletons. These receptors' antigens are unknown. Before sequencing took place, the ViraFEST assay used viral peptide pools to expand antigen-specific CD4+ T cells. The authors isolated CD4+ T cells after around nine days of culture. Absence of prior SARS-CoV-2 infection characterized the vaccine recipients, who showed negative nucleocapsid antibodies. The specimen was CD4+ T cells from PBMCs cultured with SARS-CoV-2 spike peptides, collected before COVID-19 vaccination. These receptors were collected from a human donor who received a COVID-19 vaccine.

This chain connects TRBV7-2 to TRBJ1-1; D call uncertain. The germline CDR1 and CDR2 sequences are SGHTA and FQGNSA. V lost 3 bases, J lost 3 bases, and 8 bases lay in between. CDR3 length: 13 residues. The CDR3 nucleotides are TGTGCCAGCAGCTTTATGAGTGACACTGAAGCTTTCTTT. It yields the protein CASSFMSDTEAFF.

The chain joins TRBV7-9 to TRBJ1-1; D possibly corresponds to TRBD1 (6 bases). V lost 1 base and J lost 11, with 26 bases in between. CDR1 is SEHNR and CDR2 is FQNEAQ in the germline V gene (reference sequence). This CDR3 has 17 amino acids. This CDR3 reads CASSLGGGSTGFARAFF. CDR3 DNA: TGTGCCAGCAGCTTAGGAGGGGGTTCAACAGGGTTCGCGCGGGCTTTCTTT.

The chain joins TRBV5-1 to TRBJ2-6, with TRBD1 matching 8 bases. CDR3 length: 15 residues. Germline V gives CDR1 SGHRS, CDR2 YFSETQ. V trimming: 4 bases; J trimming: 2 bases; junction bases outside the gene matches: 2. The CDR3 sequence is CASSEQGAGANVLTF. Here the CDR3 DNA reads TGCGCCAGCAGCGAACAGGGGGCTGGGGCCAACGTCCTGACTTTC.